This record covers a single T cell receptor beta chain. Its cognate antigen is unknown. This sample stems from a study of cytomegalovirus exposure and HLA in healthy donors. The study, taken as a whole, reports: In a later analysis, specific HLA alleles were associated with about 18,000 TCR beta sequences at a 0.05 false discovery rate.

A multiplex PCR was run with 60 Vbeta primers and 13 Jbeta primers. Measured with immunoSEQ multiplex PCR; TCRdb has only the in-frame clones, and not every one. Here the sample table reports tens of thousands of clones. V lost 6 bases, J lost 2 bases, and 18 bases lay in between. The length of the CDR3 is 16 residues. Looked up from germline, CDR1 is WSHSY and CDR2 is SAAADI. The material sequenced was PBMCs. The sequence came from a male donor in good health and CMV-seronegative. The chain couples TRBV10-2 to TRBJ2-3, with D perhaps TRBD1 (6 bases). The CDR3 nucleotides are TGCGCCAGCAGCGGACAGCTGTCCAGGGCCACAGATACGCAGTATTTT. This sequence encodes CASSGQLSRATDTQYF.